This T cell receptor (beta chain) was retrieved from a study of blood T cell repertoires in COVID-19. Study as a whole: Specimens from acute and convalescent COVID-19 originated in the United States, Italy and Spain. PBMCs, B-cell-depleted T cells, or T cells provided the cDNA or gDNA that made up the material.

V dropped 4 bases and J dropped 4; count of bases not matched to a gene: 13. There are 18 residues in the CDR3. Germline loops: CDR1 KGHSH, CDR2 LQKENI. Original analysis: Estimation of nucleated cell counts relied on the amplification of reference gene primers. Some clones are missing from TCRdb's copy, which holds only in-frame ones; the method was immunoSEQ multiplex PCR. V and J calls and clone size are copied from that table; D and trimming were computed from the DNA. In the table there are about 210,000 clones, roughly 80% of which are singletons. The TCR comes from a man aged 60-69 years with COVID-19, enrolled during active disease. The chain recombines TRBV18 with TRBJ1-1; TRBD1 matches 12 bases. The sample consisted of peripheral blood. CDR3 DNA: TGTGCCAGCTCACGAAACCTCGGGACAGGGGGCGCCGGCACTGAAGCTTTCTTT. Translating it yields CASSRNLGTGGAGTEAFF.